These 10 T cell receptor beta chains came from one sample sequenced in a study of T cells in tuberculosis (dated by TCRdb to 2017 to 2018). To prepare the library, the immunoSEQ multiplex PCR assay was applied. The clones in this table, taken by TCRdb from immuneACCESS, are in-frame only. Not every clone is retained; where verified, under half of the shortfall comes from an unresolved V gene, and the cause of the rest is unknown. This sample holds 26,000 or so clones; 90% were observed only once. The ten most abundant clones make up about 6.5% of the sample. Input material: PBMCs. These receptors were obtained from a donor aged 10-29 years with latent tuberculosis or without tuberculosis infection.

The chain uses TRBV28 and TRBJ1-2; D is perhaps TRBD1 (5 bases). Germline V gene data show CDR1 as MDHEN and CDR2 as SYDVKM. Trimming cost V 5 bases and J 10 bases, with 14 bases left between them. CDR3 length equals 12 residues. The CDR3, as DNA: TGTGCCAGCAGTCCCCAGGGTATATTCTACACCTTC. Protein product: CASSPQGIFYTF.

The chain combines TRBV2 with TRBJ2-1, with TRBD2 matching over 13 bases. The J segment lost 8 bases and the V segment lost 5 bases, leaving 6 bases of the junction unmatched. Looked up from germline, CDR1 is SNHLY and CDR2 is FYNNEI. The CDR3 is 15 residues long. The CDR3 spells CASSILAGGRDEQFF. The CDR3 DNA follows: TGTGCCAGCAGTATACTAGCGGGGGGGCGGGATGAGCAGTTCTTC.

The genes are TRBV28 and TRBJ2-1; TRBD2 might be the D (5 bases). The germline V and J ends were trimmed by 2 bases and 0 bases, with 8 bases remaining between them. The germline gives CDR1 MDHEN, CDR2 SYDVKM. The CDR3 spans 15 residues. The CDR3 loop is CASSLGSGSYNEQFF. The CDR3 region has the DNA TGTGCCAGCAGTTTAGGCAGCGGCTCCTACAATGAGCAGTTCTTC.

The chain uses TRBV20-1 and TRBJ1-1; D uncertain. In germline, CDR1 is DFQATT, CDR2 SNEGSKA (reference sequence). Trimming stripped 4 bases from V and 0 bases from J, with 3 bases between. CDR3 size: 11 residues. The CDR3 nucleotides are TGCAGTGCTACGGTGAACACTGAAGCTTTCTTT. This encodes CSATVNTEAFF.

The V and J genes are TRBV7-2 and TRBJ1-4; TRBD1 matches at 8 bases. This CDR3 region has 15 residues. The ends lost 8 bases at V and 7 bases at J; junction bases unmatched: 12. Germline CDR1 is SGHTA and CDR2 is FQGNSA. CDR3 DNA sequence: TGTGCCAGCGCAGGACAGGGCCGCTCGACTGAAAAACTGTTTTTT. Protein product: CASAGQGRSTEKLFF.

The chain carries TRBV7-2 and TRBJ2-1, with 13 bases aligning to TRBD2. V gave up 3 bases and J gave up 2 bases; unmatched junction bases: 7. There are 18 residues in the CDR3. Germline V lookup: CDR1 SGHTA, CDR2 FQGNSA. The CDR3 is CASSLSLAGGPPYNEQFF. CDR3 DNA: TGTGCCAGCAGCTTGTCACTAGCGGGGGGGCCCCCCTACAATGAGCAGTTCTTC.

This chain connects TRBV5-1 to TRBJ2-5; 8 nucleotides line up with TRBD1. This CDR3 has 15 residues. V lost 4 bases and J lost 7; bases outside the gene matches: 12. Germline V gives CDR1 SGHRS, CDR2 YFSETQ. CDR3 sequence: CASSPGQGTAGTQYF. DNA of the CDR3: TGCGCCAGCAGCCCTGGACAGGGAACCGCAGGGACCCAGTACTTC.

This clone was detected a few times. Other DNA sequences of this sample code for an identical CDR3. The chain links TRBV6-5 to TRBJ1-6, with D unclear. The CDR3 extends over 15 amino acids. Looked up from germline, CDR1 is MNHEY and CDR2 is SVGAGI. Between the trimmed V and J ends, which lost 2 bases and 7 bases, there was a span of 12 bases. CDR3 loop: CASSYGGSENSPLHF. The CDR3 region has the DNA TGTGCCAGCAGTTACGGAGGCAGCGAGAATTCACCCCTCCACTTT.

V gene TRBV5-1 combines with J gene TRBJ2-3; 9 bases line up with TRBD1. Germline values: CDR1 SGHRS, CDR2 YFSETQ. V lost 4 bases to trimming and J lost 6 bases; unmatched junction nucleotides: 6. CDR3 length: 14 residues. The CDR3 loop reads CASSPGQGGDTQYF. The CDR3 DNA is TGCGCCAGCAGCCCGGGACAGGGTGGGGATACGCAGTATTTT.

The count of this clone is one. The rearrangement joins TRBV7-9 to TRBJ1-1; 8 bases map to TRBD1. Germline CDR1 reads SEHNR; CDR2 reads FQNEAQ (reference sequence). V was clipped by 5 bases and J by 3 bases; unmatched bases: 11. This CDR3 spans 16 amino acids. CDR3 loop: CASSPRTGLPDTEAFF. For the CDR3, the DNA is TGTGCCAGCAGCCCCCGGACAGGGCTGCCGGACACTGAAGCTTTCTTT.